A selection of T cell receptor beta chains follows, all from one sample in a study of cytomegalovirus exposure and HLA in healthy donors. The repertoire was sequenced with immunoSEQ multiplex PCR; TCRdb's copy has only in-frame clones and lacks some. The repertoire holds about 96,000 clones, roughly 73% seen once, with around 6.6% in the top ten. The specimen sequenced was PBMCs. The receptors derive from a man aged 50 to 60 in good health and CMV-seropositive. CDR3s include the opening cysteine and the closing phenylalanine or tryptophan. D genes are given only for firm matches. Size tells how often a clone was seen (once, few, many) or the class of an expanded clone, and some rows leave it out.

cdr3_nt	cdr3_aa	d_call	v_call	j_call	clone_size
TGTGCCAGCAGCGCCCCAGTCGGGGGGCAGGCTGACAATGAGCAGTTCTTC	CASSAPVGGQADNEQFF	NA	TRBV7-9	TRBJ2-1	once
TGCAGCGTTGAGCTGGACAGGATTGACTACGAGCAGTACTTC	CSVELDRIDYEQYF	TRBD1	TRBV29-1	TRBJ2-7	few
TGCGCCAGCAGCCCTGACCTAGATTCCGGGGAGCTGTTTTTT	CASSPDLDSGELFF	NA	TRBV5-1	TRBJ2-2	NA
TGCGCCAGCAGCTTGGGGCAGGGCTGGACCGGGGAGCTGTTTTTT	CASSLGQGWTGELFF	NA	TRBV5-1	TRBJ2-2	few
TGTGCCACCCTGCCGACAGGGGGCAGGGTAGATACGCAGTATTTT	CATLPTGGRVDTQYF	TRBD1	TRBV10-3	TRBJ2-3	NA
TGTGCCAGCAGCCTGGGACAGGCCCTTTTCTATGGCTACCCCTTC	CASSLGQALFYGYPF	TRBD1	TRBV6-5	TRBJ1-2	NA
TGTGCCAGCAGTACTGGACAGGGTTCCCATTCACCCCTCCACTTT	CASSTGQGSHSPLHF	TRBD1	TRBV2	TRBJ1-6	NA
TGTGCCAGCAGCTTAAGTTCAGGGGTGGGGGAGACCCAGTACTTC	CASSLSSGVGETQYF	NA	TRBV7-3	TRBJ2-5	NA
TGTGCCTGGAGTCTCGGGGGGAGCTCCTACGAGCAGCACTTC	CAWSLGGSSYEQHF	TRBD2	TRBV30	TRBJ2-7	NA
TGCAGCGTCCGGGCCTCCGCGGGGGAAGCTTTCTTT	CSVRASAGEAFF	NA	TRBV29-1	TRBJ1-1	NA
TGTGCCAGTAGTATCCCCGGGAGGCGGGATGAAAAACTGTTTTTT	CASSIPGRRDEKLFF	NA	TRBV19	TRBJ1-4	NA
TGCGCCAGCACTCCAAGACTAGCGGGGGTACCTCTTCCCTCCTACAATGAGCAGTTCTTC	CASTPRLAGVPLPSYNEQFF	TRBD2	TRBV23-1	TRBJ2-1	NA
TGTGCCAGCAGCAACAGGGTTATCGACGAGCAGTACTTC	CASSNRVIDEQYF	NA	TRBV6-6	TRBJ2-7	NA
TGTGCCAGCAGCCCACAGGAGACCCAGTACTTC	CASSPQETQYF	NA	TRBV7-7	TRBJ2-5	once
TGTGCCAGCAGCCAACAGGGTGGAACCGGGGAGCTGTTTTTT	CASSQQGGTGELFF	NA	TRBV14	TRBJ2-2	few
TGTGCCATCAGTGAGGGACAGAGCTCTGGAAACACCATATATTTT	CAISEGQSSGNTIYF	NA	TRBV10-3	TRBJ1-3	few
TGTGCCAGCAGGCGGGGAGGGGACAATGAGCAGTTCTTC	CASRRGGDNEQFF	TRBD2	TRBV28	TRBJ2-1	NA
TGCGCCAGCAGCTTGGAAGGTGCTAACTATGGCTACCCCTTC	CASSLEGANYGYPF	NA	TRBV5-1	TRBJ1-2	NA
TGTGCCAGCTCACTTAATCGACAGGGCGGAGAGACCCAGTACTTC	CASSLNRQGGETQYF	TRBD1	TRBV18	TRBJ2-5	few
TGTGCCAGCAGCCCGAGACAGGGGGCTGGAAACACCATATATTTT	CASSPRQGAGNTIYF	TRBD1	TRBV13	TRBJ1-3	once
TGCGCCAGCAGCCAATTCTTAGGGGGCTACGAGCAGTACTTC	CASSQFLGGYEQYF	NA	TRBV4-3	TRBJ2-7	NA
TGTGCCAGCAGCCCCCGGTACAGCGGGGGGGCCGATACGCAGTATTTT	CASSPRYSGGADTQYF	TRBD2	TRBV11-1	TRBJ2-3	NA
TGTGCCAGCAGTCTTCTACTAGACCTGGGGACCGGGGAGCTGTTTTTT	CASSLLLDLGTGELFF	NA	TRBV27	TRBJ2-2	NA
TGTGCCATTGGGGCCCCCCCGGTCGGGGAGCTGTTTTTT	CAIGAPPVGELFF	NA	TRBV5-4	TRBJ2-2	NA
TGTTCCAGCAGCTTAGGACAGGGGGCGAGGAGCACTGAAGCTTTCTTT	CSSSLGQGARSTEAFF	TRBD1	TRBV7-9	TRBJ1-1	NA
TGTGCCAGCAGTCGGGAGGCGTACAATGAGCAGTTCTTC	CASSREAYNEQFF	TRBD2	TRBV5-4	TRBJ2-1	NA
TGTGCCAGCAGCCTAAACAGCTATACGCAGTATTTT	CASSLNSYTQYF	NA	TRBV7-6	TRBJ2-3	NA
TGTGCCAGCAGTTCTTGGACAGTGGGAGAGACCCAGTACTTC	CASSSWTVGETQYF	NA	TRBV28	TRBJ2-5	NA
TGTGCCAGCAGCACACAGACTAGCGTACAAGAGACCCAGTACTTC	CASSTQTSVQETQYF	TRBD2	TRBV5-5	TRBJ2-5	few
TGTGCCAGCAAGGTGGGCGAACAGAACACTGAAGCTTTCTTT	CASKVGEQNTEAFF	NA	TRBV6-1	TRBJ1-1	few
TGTGCCAGCAGTTTGAGCTCCTACAATGAGCAGTTCTTC	CASSLSSYNEQFF	NA	TRBV2	TRBJ2-1	NA
TGTGCCAGCAGTTTAGGGACAGGGGCGAGGGAGCAGTACTTC	CASSLGTGAREQYF	TRBD1	TRBV27	TRBJ2-7	once
TGCGCCAGCAGCGTAGCAGGGGTGGAAGCTGAAAAACTGTTTTTT	CASSVAGVEAEKLFF	NA	TRBV5-1	TRBJ1-4	few
TGTGCCAGCTCACCGGGACTCTCCGGATACGAGCAGTACTTC	CASSPGLSGYEQYF	NA	TRBV18	TRBJ2-7	NA
TGTGCCAGTGGGACGGGACATCAGGGATTCGCCGCCTACGAGCAGTACTTC	CASGTGHQGFAAYEQYF	NA	TRBV28	TRBJ2-7	NA
TGTGCCAGCAGTTACGAGCGGGCGGAGACCCAGTACTTC	CASSYERAETQYF	NA	TRBV6-5	TRBJ2-5	NA
TGTGCCAGTAGTATCAGGGAGAACACTGAAGCTTTCTTT	CASSIRENTEAFF	NA	TRBV19	TRBJ1-1	NA
TGTGCCAGCAGTTTGGCACAGAGAAACATTCAGTACTTC	CASSLAQRNIQYF	NA	TRBV28	TRBJ2-4	NA
TGTGCCAGCAGTGGTGGGGGCGGGAGTGGGGTCTATGGCTACACCTTC	CASSGGGGSGVYGYTF	NA	TRBV25-1	TRBJ1-2	few
TGTGCCAGCAGCTTGGTTCAGGGTAGCTCCTACGAGCAGTACTTC	CASSLVQGSSYEQYF	NA	TRBV5-4	TRBJ2-7	few
TGTGCCAGCAGCTTGGCGCCAGGGGACTCTGGGGCCAACGTCCTGACTTTC	CASSLAPGDSGANVLTF	NA	TRBV7-7	TRBJ2-6	once
TGTGCCAGCAGTGTAGGCCCTAGCTCCTACAATGAGCAGTTCTTC	CASSVGPSSYNEQFF	NA	TRBV2	TRBJ2-1	NA
TGTGCCAGCAGTTACGGCATGAGGACCGGGGAGCTGTTTTTT	CASSYGMRTGELFF	NA	TRBV6-5	TRBJ2-2	NA
TGTGCCAGTAGTATCCCCGGGACAGGGGGCTACGAGCAGTACTTC	CASSIPGTGGYEQYF	TRBD1	TRBV19	TRBJ2-7	NA
TGTGCCAGTAGTATAACGGAGGGTCCACAGCCCCAGCATTTT	CASSITEGPQPQHF	NA	TRBV19	TRBJ1-5	NA
TGTGCCAGCAGTTCTGGGACTAGCGGGGGTTACGAGCAGTACTTC	CASSSGTSGGYEQYF	TRBD2	TRBV5-4	TRBJ2-7	NA
TGTGCCAGTAGTATGCAGGGGTCAGGGACGCAGTATTTT	CASSMQGSGTQYF	NA	TRBV19	TRBJ2-3	NA
TGTGCCACCCTTTGGGGGGGGCACACTGAAGCTTTCTTT	CATLWGGHTEAFF	NA	TRBV28	TRBJ1-1	NA
TGTGCCAGCACCCCCGGGACATACTATGGCTACACCTTC	CASTPGTYYGYTF	NA	TRBV30	TRBJ1-2	NA
TGTGCCAGCCACTTTTCCTACGAGCAGTACTTC	CASHFSYEQYF	NA	TRBV6-5	TRBJ2-7	NA
TGTGCCAGCAGGCTAGTGGGGGGGTATCAGCCCCAGCATTTT	CASRLVGGYQPQHF	NA	TRBV7-2	TRBJ1-5	NA
TGTGCCAGTAGTAAACCCTCTGAGTCCAGGACCCTCCACTTT	CASSKPSESRTLHF	NA	TRBV19	TRBJ1-6	NA
TGTGCCAGCAGCTTAGGGGCGGGGCCAGGTTACGAGCAGTACTTC	CASSLGAGPGYEQYF	NA	TRBV7-2	TRBJ2-7	NA
TGTGCCAGCAGTGAATTTATCGAACGCGGGACAGGGGCTTCGAAACTGTTTTTT	CASSEFIERGTGASKLFF	TRBD1	TRBV6-1	TRBJ1-4	NA
TGTGCCAGCTCACTCCAGATGAACACTGAAGCTTTCTTT	CASSLQMNTEAFF	NA	TRBV18	TRBJ1-1	NA